This T cell receptor (beta chain) is drawn from a study of T cell responses to AZD1222 COVID-19 vaccine. Findings and caveats of the study: Increases in Spike-specific TCR breadth and depth were seen after two AZD1222 doses. At 160-218 and 743-854, vaccine-associated CD4 TCRs were dominant, and they spanned spike. Donor demographics were predominantly white British with a female majority; clonal diversity may be underestimated. Seropositive AZD1222 recipients at baseline numbered only 6 or 7.

About this clone: The antigen remains unidentified.

Assay: immunoSEQ multiplex PCR; the TCRdb copy retains only in-frame clones and omits some. The sample carries 130,000 to 150,000 clones, around 90% recorded once. The sequence was obtained from an adult who received the AZD1222 COVID-19 vaccine. The specimen comprised peripheral blood, sampled 28 days after the second AZD1222 dose.

CDR3 residues: CASSQGQGIQETQYF. CDR3 DNA: TGTGCCAGCAGCCAGGGACAGGGAATCCAAGAGACCCAGTACTTC. The J gene is TRBJ2-5, the V gene TRBV11-2, with 9 bases lining up with TRBD1. Trimming cost V 5 bases and J 1 base; bases outside gene matches: 5. The CDR3 is 15 amino acids. The germline gives CDR1 SGHAT, CDR2 FQNNGV.